The 27 T cell receptor beta chains below all came from one sample that was sequenced in a study of identical twins. TCRdb re-called the 5' RACE reads through MiXCR, storing one row per CDR3 protein. Of nearly 900,000 distinct CDR3 sequences listed, 12% are singletons. The same data also went into a second study, on yellow fever vaccine responses in identical twins.

Sequences were obtained from PBMCs. All receptors derive from a young woman in good health.

The chain uses TRBV7-9 and TRBJ2-1; 9 bases align to TRBD2. Trimming took 3 bases from V and 9 from J; bases not matched to a gene: 9. This CDR3 spans 15 amino acids. Germline CDR1 reads SEHNR; CDR2 reads FQNEAQ (reference sequence). The DNA of the CDR3 is TGTGCCAGCAGCTTGGTAGCGGGAGAGATGCGTGAGCAGTTCTTC. Protein: CASSLVAGEMREQFF.

This clonotype appeared a few times. As DNA, the CDR3 is TGTGCCAGCAGTGAAATAAGGGCCTACGAGCAGTACTTC. Translating it yields CASSEIRAYEQYF. This sequence joins TRBV6-1 and TRBJ2-7; the D is unclear. Germline assignment: CDR1 MNHNS and CDR2 SASEGT. The germline V and J ends were trimmed by 2 bases and 2 bases, with 7 bases remaining between them. The CDR3 runs 13 residues.

The chain carries TRBV12-3 or TRBV12-4 and TRBJ1-3; D may be TRBD1 (5 bases). This CDR3 is built from 14 residues. The V gene lost 6 bases and the J gene lost 4 bases, with 13 bases spanning the gap. The CDR3 loop is CASSPGRKGNTIYF. As DNA, the CDR3 is TGTGCCAGCAGCCCGGGACGGAAAGGAAACACCATATATTTT.

There are many counts of this clonotype. V usage is TRBV7-9 and J usage is TRBJ1-1; 12 bases match TRBD1. The CDR3 has 17 residues. J gave up 4 bases and V 4 bases, and 10 bases lay outside the gene matches. Looked up from germline, CDR1 is SEHNR and CDR2 is FQNEAQ (reference sequence). The CDR3 protein is CASSSRDRGLMGTEAFF. CDR3 nucleotide sequence: TGTGCCAGCAGCTCCCGGGACAGGGGGCTGATGGGCACTGAAGCTTTCTTT.

The chain is built from TRBV13 and TRBJ2-7; tentative D call: TRBD2 (5 bases). Germline V lookup: CDR1 PRHDT, CDR2 FYEKMQ (reference sequence). The CDR3 consists of 15 residues. The V end was cut by 0 bases, the J end by 2 bases, with 11 bases between. CDR3 bases: TGTGCCAGCAGCTTAGGAGGGAGTTTCACCTACGAGCAGTACTTC. This gives the protein CASSLGGSFTYEQYF. The entire variable domain, with the rest obtained from reference TRBV13 and TRBJ2-7, is as follows: AAGVIQSPRHLIKEKRETATLKCYPIPRHDTVYWYQQGPGQDPQFLISFYEKMQSDKGSIPDRFSAQQFSDYHSELNMSSLELGDSALYFCASSLGGSFTYEQYFGPGTRLTVT.

This clonotype was seen repeatedly, ten times or more. The chain uses TRBV7-7 and TRBJ1-1, with D unresolved. Trimming left V 1 base short and J 7 bases short, with 10 bases between. Germline V gene sequence: CDR1 SSHAT, CDR2 FNYEAQ (reference sequence). The CDR3 length is 13 residues. In DNA form, the CDR3 reads TGTGCCAGCAGCTTAGTGGAGGGTAGTGAAGCTTTCTTT. Translating it yields CASSLVEGSEAFF. The whole variable domain, remainder taken from reference TRBV7-7 and TRBJ1-1, is GAGVSQSPRYKVTKRGQDVTLRCDPISSHATLYWYQQALGQGPEFLTYFNYEAQPDKSGLPSDRFSAERPEGSISTLTIQRTEQRDSAMYRCASSLVEGSEAFFGQGTRLTVV.

The chain employs TRBV25-1 and TRBJ2-5, with TRBD1 identical over 11 bases. Germline CDR1 MGHDK, CDR2 SYGVNS. Trimming took 2 bases from V and 2 from J; bases not matched to a gene: 10. This CDR3 is 18 amino acids long. CDR3 sequence: CASSERRTGGRGQETQYF. The CDR3 region has the DNA TGTGCCAGCAGTGAAAGGAGGACAGGGGGCAGGGGTCAAGAGACCCAGTACTTC.

The V gene is TRBV12-3 or TRBV12-4, the J gene TRBJ2-1; TRBD1 agrees at 9 bases. There are 16 residues in the CDR3. V trimming: 6 bases; J trimming: 0 bases; junction bases outside the gene matches: 6. DNA for the CDR3: TGTGCCAGCAGCCACACAGGGGGCGACTCCTACAATGAGCAGTTCTTC. Amino acid sequence: CASSHTGGDSYNEQFF.

This clonotype was picked up a small number of times. V and J are TRBV20-1 and TRBJ2-1; D remains unclear. Germline values: CDR1 DFQATT, CDR2 SNEGSKA (reference sequence). The CDR3 loop spans 10 amino acids. Between the trimmed V and J ends, which lost 7 bases and 9 bases, there was a span of 10 bases. The CDR3 region has the DNA TGCAGTGTTCGGAACAGTGAGCAGTTCTTC. This sequence encodes CSVRNSEQFF.

This clonotype turned up a few times. The CDR3 DNA reads as TGTGCCAGCAGTTTCCGAGAAGCAGATACGCAGTATTTT. Protein product: CASSFREADTQYF. The V and J genes are TRBV27 and TRBJ2-3; D uncertain. Trimming removed 3 bases at V and 4 bases at J, with 8 bases between. CDR3 length: 13 amino acids. Germline V lookup: CDR1 MNHEY, CDR2 SMNVEV (reference sequence).

J is TRBJ2-1 and V is TRBV13; D gene unclear. The CDR3 spans 15 residues. Trimming cost V 0 bases and J 1 base, with 7 bases left between them. Germline V lookup: CDR1 PRHDT, CDR2 FYEKMQ (reference sequence). In DNA, the CDR3 is TGTGCCAGCAGCTTAGGTGCGAGGTCCTACAATGAGCAGTTCTTC. It codes for CASSLGARSYNEQFF. Looking up the rest from reference TRBV13 and TRBJ2-1 gives the full variable domain: AAGVIQSPRHLIKEKRETATLKCYPIPRHDTVYWYQQGPGQDPQFLISFYEKMQSDKGSIPDRFSAQQFSDYHSELNMSSLELGDSALYFCASSLGARSYNEQFFGPGTRLTVL.

This chain joins TRBV29-1 and TRBJ2-2; D uncertain. Trimming took 5 bases from V and 7 from J, leaving 17 bases between them. Germline CDR1 reads SQVTM; CDR2 reads ANQGSEA. CDR3 length equals 14 residues. CDR3: CSVTLRVPLGELFF. The CDR3 DNA reads as TGCAGCGTTACACTCCGGGTCCCTCTCGGGGAGCTGTTTTTT.

CDR3 amino acids: CSVPPGLGETQYF. The CDR3 DNA reads TGCAGCGTCCCACCGGGCCTCGGAGAGACCCAGTACTTC. This chain uses TRBV29-1 with TRBJ2-5; D not certain. This CDR3 region has 13 residues. Germline CDR1 reads SQVTM; CDR2 reads ANQGSEA. The V and J ends lost 6 bases and 4 bases respectively, with 15 bases between them.

This clonotype was observed a few times. This chain joins TRBV6-1 and TRBJ1-1; possibly TRBD1 for D (5 bases). V lost 8 bases and J 5 bases, leaving 15 bases between the germline ends. The CDR3 consists of 13 residues. From germline, CDR1 is MNHNS and CDR2 SASEGT. CDR3 sequence reads: CASGKNWGTEAFF. Here the CDR3 DNA reads TGTGCCAGCGGAAAGAACTGGGGGACTGAAGCTTTCTTT.

The V and J genes are TRBV11-2 and TRBJ1-2; D not resolved. The V end lost 0 bases, the J end lost 0 bases, and 11 bases lay between the germline ends. Germline V CDR1 and CDR2: SGHAT, FQNNGV. This CDR3 contains 16 residues. In DNA, the CDR3 is TGTGCCAGCAGCTTAGAACATACGGCGACTAACTATGGCTACACCTTC. Translating gives CASSLEHTATNYGYTF.

The J gene is TRBJ2-3, the V gene TRBV24-1, with 7 nucleotides matching TRBD2. CDR1 is KGHDR and CDR2 is SFDVKD in the germline V gene. This CDR3 is 15 amino acids long. Trimming at V came to 9 bases and at J to 0 bases, leaving 8 bases not matched to a gene. The CDR3 sequence is CATGGVDPSTDTQYF. CDR3 sequence (DNA): TGTGCCACCGGGGGGGTCGATCCTAGCACAGATACGCAGTATTTT.

This clonotype came up many times. The rearrangement uses TRBV5-1 and TRBJ2-1; TRBD2 matches 9 bases. The CDR3 runs 15 residues. J was trimmed by 9 bases and V by 0 bases; bases with no gene match: 7. Germline loops: CDR1 SGHRS, CDR2 YFSETQ. CDR3 nucleotide sequence: TGCGCCAGCAGCTTGGACCAGCGGGAGGTCGGTGAGCAGTTCTTC. Encoded protein: CASSLDQREVGEQFF.

Only a few counts were recorded for this clonotype. The chain links TRBV12-3 or TRBV12-4 to TRBJ1-5; D unresolved. The CDR3 totals 13 residues. Trimming took 7 bases from V and 7 from J, leaving 14 bases between them. The CDR3 DNA reads TGTGCCAGCACAGGCGGTCAGTTCCAGCCCCAGCATTTT. Its translation: CASTGGQFQPQHF.

The rearrangement joins TRBV5-4 to TRBJ2-3, with D uncertain. CDR3 size: 14 residues. The germline V and J ends were trimmed by 4 bases and 1 base, with 10 bases remaining between them. Germline V gene lookup returns CDR1 SGHNT and CDR2 YYREEE (reference sequence). The CDR3 loop reads CASSAAWGTDTQYF. CDR3 DNA: TGTGCCAGCAGCGCAGCCTGGGGCACAGATACGCAGTATTTT.

V gene TRBV5-1 combines with J gene TRBJ2-2; 12 positions agree with TRBD2. Trimming took 3 bases from V and 4 from J; bases not matched to a gene: 4. This CDR3 has 16 residues. Germline loops: CDR1 SGHRS, CDR2 YFSETQ. The CDR3 coding sequence is TGCGCCAGCAGCTGGGGACTAGCGGGCCCCACCGGGGAGCTGTTTTTT. It specifies CASSWGLAGPTGELFF.

The V gene is TRBV27, the J gene TRBJ2-7; the D is unclear. Per germline, CDR1 MNHEY and CDR2 SMNVEV (reference sequence). V was trimmed by 6 bases and J by 7 bases, leaving 16 bases between them. There are 13 residues in the CDR3. The CDR3 loop reads CASSPNLTPEQYF. The CDR3 bases are TGTGCCAGCAGCCCGAACCTCACCCCAGAGCAGTACTTC.

There are many counts of this clonotype. The chain combines TRBV15 with TRBJ1-1; no definite D call. Germline assignment: CDR1 LNHNV and CDR2 YYDKDF (reference sequence). The CDR3 spans 14 residues. V lost 0 bases, J lost 0 bases, and 5 bases lay in between. The CDR3 DNA reads TGTGCCACCAGCAGAGAGGACGTGAACACTGAAGCTTTCTTT. Encoded protein: CATSREDVNTEAFF. Combining the CDR3 with reference TRBV15 and TRBJ1-1 gives the whole variable domain DAMVIQNPRYQVTQFGKPVTLSCSQTLNHNVMYWYQQKSSQAPKLLFHYYDKDFNNEADTPDNFQSRRPNTSFCFLDIRSPGLGDTAMYLCATSREDVNTEAFFGQGTRLTVV.

This clonotype has just a few counts. The chain carries TRBV14 and TRBJ2-3; 7 nucleotides align to TRBD2. The V and J ends lost 0 bases and 5 bases, in that order; junction bases with no gene match: 5. The CDR3 is 15 residues long. Looked up from germline, CDR1 is SGHDN and CDR2 is FVKESK. CDR3 sequence: CASSQDKGRGDTQYF. CDR3 nucleotides: TGTGCCAGCAGCCAAGATAAGGGGAGGGGAGATACGCAGTATTTT.

This clonotype was counted ten times or more. The rearrangement uses TRBV9 and TRBJ2-1; no firm D call. CDR1 and CDR2 from the germline V gene are SGDLS and YYNGEE. The CDR3 consists of 16 residues. The V gene lost 0 bases and the J gene lost 4 bases, with 14 bases spanning the gap. The CDR3 DNA is TGTGCCAGCAGCGTAGGATGGACGGAGTTTTACAATGAGCAGTTCTTC. It yields the protein CASSVGWTEFYNEQFF.

CDR3 amino acids: CSVEHYPTSGGLTDTQYF. The DNA for the CDR3 is TGCAGCGTGGAGCACTATCCTACTAGCGGGGGCCTCACAGATACGCAGTATTTT. V is TRBV29-1 and J is TRBJ2-3; 11 positions agree with TRBD2. The trim removed 6 bases at V and 2 bases at J, leaving 16 bases unmatched. Germline V gives CDR1 SQVTM, CDR2 ANQGSEA. The CDR3 covers 18 residues.

J is TRBJ2-5 and V is TRBV3-1; a weak D match, TRBD1 (5 bases). This CDR3 is 14 amino acids long. Trimming removed 4 bases from V and 1 base from J, with 10 bases in between. The germline CDR1 and CDR2 sequences are LGHDT and YNNKEL (reference sequence). CDR3 coding DNA: TGTGCCAGCAGCCGCAGGGTTCTCCAAGAGACCCAGTACTTC. This encodes CASSRRVLQETQYF.

This clonotype came up once. V usage is TRBV2 and J usage is TRBJ2-2; possibly TRBD1 or TRBD2 for D (6 bases each). Trimming took 7 bases from V and 0 from J, leaving 12 bases between them. The CDR3 sequence is 15 residues long. In germline, CDR1 is SNHLY, CDR2 FYNNEI. The chain's CDR3 is CASTRGDTNTGELFF. The CDR3 region has the DNA TGTGCCAGCACGAGGGGGGATACGAACACCGGGGAGCTGTTTTTT.